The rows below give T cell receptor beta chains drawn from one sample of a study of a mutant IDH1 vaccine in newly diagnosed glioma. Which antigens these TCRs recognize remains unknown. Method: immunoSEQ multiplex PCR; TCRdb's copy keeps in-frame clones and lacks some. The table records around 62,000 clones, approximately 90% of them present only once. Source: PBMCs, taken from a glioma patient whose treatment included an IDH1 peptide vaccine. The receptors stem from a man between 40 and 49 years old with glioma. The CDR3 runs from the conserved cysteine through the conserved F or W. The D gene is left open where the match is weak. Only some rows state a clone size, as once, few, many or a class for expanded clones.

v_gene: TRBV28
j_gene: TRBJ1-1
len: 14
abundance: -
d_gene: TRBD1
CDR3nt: TGTGCCAGCAGTTTACCGGACAGGGAAACTGAAGCTTTCTTT
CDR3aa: CASSLPDRETEAFF

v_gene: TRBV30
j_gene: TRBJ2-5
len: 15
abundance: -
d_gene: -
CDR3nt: TGTGCCTGGAGTGCAGGTCCGGGGCGAAAAGAGACCCAGTACTTC
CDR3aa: CAWSAGPGRKETQYF

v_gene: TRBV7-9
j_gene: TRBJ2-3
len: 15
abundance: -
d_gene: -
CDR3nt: TGTGCCAGCAGCTTGGGCCCGGCTTTCACAGATACGCAGTATTTT
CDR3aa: CASSLGPAFTDTQYF

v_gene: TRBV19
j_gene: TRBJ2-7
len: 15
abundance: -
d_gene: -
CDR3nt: TGTGCCAGTAGTCCGGGCAGGGGGGCCGGGTACGAGCAGTACTTC
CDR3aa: CASSPGRGAGYEQYF

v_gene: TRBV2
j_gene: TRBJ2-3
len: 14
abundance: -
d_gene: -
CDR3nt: TGTGCCAGCAGCCCCGGGGACTTCACAGATACGCAGTATTTT
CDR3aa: CASSPGDFTDTQYF

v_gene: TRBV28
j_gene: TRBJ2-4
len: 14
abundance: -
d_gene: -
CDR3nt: TGTGCCAGCAGTTTTTTAGGGGACAAAAACATTCAGTACTTC
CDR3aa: CASSFLGDKNIQYF

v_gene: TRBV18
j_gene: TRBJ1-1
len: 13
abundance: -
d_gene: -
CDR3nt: TGTGCCAGCTCACCATTACCTAACACTGAAGCTTTCTTT
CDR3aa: CASSPLPNTEAFF

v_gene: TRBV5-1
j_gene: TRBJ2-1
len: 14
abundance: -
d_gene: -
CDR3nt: TGCGCCAGCAGCTGGGCGGTATCCTACAATGAGCAGTTCTTC
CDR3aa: CASSWAVSYNEQFF

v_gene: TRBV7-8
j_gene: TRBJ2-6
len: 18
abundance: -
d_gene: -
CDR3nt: TGTGCCAGCAGCTTTGACCGGGACGTCTTCTCTGGGGCCAACGTCCTGACTTTC
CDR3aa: CASSFDRDVFSGANVLTF

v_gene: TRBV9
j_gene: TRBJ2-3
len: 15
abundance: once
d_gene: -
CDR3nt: TGTGCCAGCAGCGCCGGGAGATCTAGCACAGATACGCAGTATTTT
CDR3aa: CASSAGRSSTDTQYF

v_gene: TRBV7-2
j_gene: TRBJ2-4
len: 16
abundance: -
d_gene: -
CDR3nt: TGTGCCAGCAGCTACAGGACAGACGCGGCCAAAAACATTCAGTACTTC
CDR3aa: CASSYRTDAAKNIQYF

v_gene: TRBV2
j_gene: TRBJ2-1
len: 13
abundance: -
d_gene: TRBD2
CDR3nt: TGTGCCGGGCGGGAGGTAACCTACAATGAGCAGTTCTTC
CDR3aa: CAGREVTYNEQFF

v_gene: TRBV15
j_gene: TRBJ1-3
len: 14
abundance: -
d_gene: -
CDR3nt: TGTGCCACCAGCACGGGGGGGAATGGAAACACCATATATTTT
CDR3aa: CATSTGGNGNTIYF

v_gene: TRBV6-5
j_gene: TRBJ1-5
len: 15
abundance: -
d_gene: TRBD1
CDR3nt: TGTGCCAGCAGTTCCGACAGGGGCGACAATCAGCCCCAGCATTTT
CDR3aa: CASSSDRGDNQPQHF

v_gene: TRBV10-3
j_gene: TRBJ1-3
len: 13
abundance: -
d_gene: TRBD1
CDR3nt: TGTGCCATCAGCCAGGGACAGTCGGACACCATATATTTT
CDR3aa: CAISQGQSDTIYF

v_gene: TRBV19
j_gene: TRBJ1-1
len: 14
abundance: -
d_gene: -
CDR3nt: TGTGCCAGTAGTCCCGGGCTCATGAACACTGAAGCTTTCTTT
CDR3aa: CASSPGLMNTEAFF

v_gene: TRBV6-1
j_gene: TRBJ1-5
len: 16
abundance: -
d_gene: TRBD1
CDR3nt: TGTGCCAGCAGTGCCTCGGGACAGGGTCGACATCAGCCCCAGCATTTT
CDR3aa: CASSASGQGRHQPQHF

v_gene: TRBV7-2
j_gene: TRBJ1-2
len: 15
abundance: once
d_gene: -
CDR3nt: TGTGCCAGCAGCTCCCCGGGACTCGCCTTTGCTGGCTACACCTTC
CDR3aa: CASSSPGLAFAGYTF

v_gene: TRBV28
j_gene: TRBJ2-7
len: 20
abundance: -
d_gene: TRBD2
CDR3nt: TGTGCCAGCAGTATGAAGGGGGGCCCGGGACTAGCGGGAGTATCCTACGAGCAGTACTTC
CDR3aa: CASSMKGGPGLAGVSYEQYF

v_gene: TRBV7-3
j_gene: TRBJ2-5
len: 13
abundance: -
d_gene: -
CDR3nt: TGTGCCAGCAGCTTAGGTCAGGGCCAGACCCAGTACTTC
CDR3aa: CASSLGQGQTQYF

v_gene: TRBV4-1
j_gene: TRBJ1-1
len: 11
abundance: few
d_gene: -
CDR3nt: TGCGCCAGCAGCCAAGAGGGGGGAGCTTTCTTT
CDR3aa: CASSQEGGAFF

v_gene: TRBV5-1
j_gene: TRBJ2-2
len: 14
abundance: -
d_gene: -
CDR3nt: TGCGCCAGCAGCCTGGGGGTCGTTATCGGGGAGCTGTTTTTT
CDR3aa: CASSLGVVIGELFF

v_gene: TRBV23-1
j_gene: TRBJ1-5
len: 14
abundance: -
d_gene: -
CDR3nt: TGCGCCAGCATTGCGGTCAATAGCAATCAGCCCCAGCATTTT
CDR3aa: CASIAVNSNQPQHF

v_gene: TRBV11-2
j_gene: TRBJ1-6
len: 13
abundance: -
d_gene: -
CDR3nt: TGTGCCAGCAGCTTAGTGGTAGATTCACCCCTCCACTTT
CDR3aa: CASSLVVDSPLHF